A selection of T cell receptor beta chains follows, all from one sample in a study. TCRdb independently ran MiXCR on the 5' RACE reads; one entry per CDR3 protein. The table includes about 64,000 distinct CDR3 sequences, approximately 23% detected once. The sample was memory CD4+ T cells sorted from a lymph node. The receptors stem from a female donor with breast cancer. The CDR3 runs from the conserved cysteine through the conserved F or W. The D gene is left open where the match is weak. Rows give clone size only sometimes, using once, few, many, or a class for an expanded clone.

TRBJ2-5 TRBD2 . TRBV20-1 CGAPSYLAEKETQYF TGCGGTGCTCCAAGCTACCTAGCGGAGAAAGAGACCCAGTACTTC
TRBJ2-1 TRBD1 . TRBV4-3 CASSQSRRDSQFF TGCGCCAGCAGCCAATCAAGACGGGACAGCCAGTTCTTC
TRBJ2-1 TRBD2 . TRBV29-1 CSVRAGGSYNEQFF TGCAGCGTGCGAGCGGGGGGCTCCTACAATGAGCAGTTCTTC
TRBJ2-1 . few TRBV7-6 CASSLLWSEQFF TGTGCCAGCAGCTTACTGTGGAGTGAGCAGTTCTTC
TRBJ2-5 . many TRBV6-2/TRBV6-3 CASSQTETQYF TGTGCCAGCAGCCAGACGGAGACCCAGTACTTC
TRBJ2-5 . few TRBV5-1 CASRASREETQYF TGCGCCAGCCGGGCCTCCCGGGAAGAGACCCAGTACTTC
TRBJ1-3 . . TRBV12-3/TRBV12-4 CASSLLERNTIYF TGTGCCAGCAGTTTATTGGAGCGAAACACCATATATTTT
TRBJ1-5 . . TRBV7-2 CASSLAAGTNQPQHF TGTGCCAGCAGCTTAGCTGCAGGGACCAATCAGCCCCAGCATTTT
TRBJ2-3 . . TRBV5-5 CASGLAWGDTQYF TGTGCCAGCGGATTGGCATGGGGAGATACGCAGTATTTT
TRBJ2-1 TRBD2 many TRBV6-5 CASSLEREGRGNEQFF TGTGCCAGCAGTCTCGAGCGGGAGGGCCGTGGAAATGAGCAGTTCTTC
TRBJ1-5 TRBD1 many TRBV6-2/TRBV6-3 CASSRGGTGTQPQHF TGTGCCAGCAGTCGAGGGGGGACAGGGACTCAGCCCCAGCATTTT
TRBJ1-1 . . TRBV6-5 CASSDDGEAFF TGTGCCAGCAGCGACGACGGTGAAGCTTTCTTT
TRBJ1-3 TRBD1 . TRBV7-9 CASSLGLGQVSGNTIYF TGTGCCAGCAGCTTAGGCCTGGGACAGGTATCAGGAAACACCATATATTTT
TRBJ2-5 . few TRBV4-3 CASSAGFVETQYF TGCGCCAGCAGCGCAGGGTTTGTGGAGACCCAGTACTTC
TRBJ1-5 . . TRBV27 CASRRVSGQPQHF TGTGCCAGCAGGAGGGTAAGTGGGCAGCCCCAGCATTTT
TRBJ1-1 TRBD1 . TRBV7-9 CASSFRQGGTEAFF TGTGCCAGCAGCTTTCGTCAGGGGGGTACTGAAGCTTTCTTT
TRBJ2-1 . . TRBV27 CASRSKRSSYNEQFF TGTGCCAGCAGGTCGAAGAGGAGCTCCTACAATGAGCAGTTCTTC
TRBJ2-3 . . TRBV6-5 CASSNRGGTDTQYF TGTGCCAGCAGTAACAGGGGAGGTACAGATACGCAGTATTTT
TRBJ2-3 TRBD2 . TRBV20-1 CSARRLAGGTTDTQYF TGCAGTGCTAGACGTCTAGCGGGAGGGACCACAGATACGCAGTATTTT
TRBJ2-3 . many TRBV9 CASSVDGTTDTQYF TGTGCCAGCAGCGTAGACGGGACCACAGATACGCAGTATTTT
TRBJ1-2 . . TRBV28 CASTGGWFSGTNYGYTF TGTGCCAGCACCGGCGGGTGGTTTTCAGGGACCAACTATGGCTACACCTTC
TRBJ2-5 . . TRBV20-1 CSARQLQETQYF TGCAGTGCTAGACAGCTTCAAGAGACCCAGTACTTC
TRBJ1-3 . few TRBV20-1 CSARSLSGNTIYF TGCAGTGCTAGGTCCCTCTCTGGAAACACCATATATTTT
TRBJ2-7 . many TRBV12-2 CASRRLAGAYEQYF TGTGCAAGTCGCCGACTAGCGGGGGCTTACGAGCAGTACTTC
TRBJ2-5 . few TRBV11-3 CASSPGRVRDEYQETQYF TGTGCCAGCAGCCCGGGAAGGGTAAGGGATGAGTACCAAGAGACCCAGTACTTC
TRBJ1-5 TRBD1 few TRBV20-1 CSARGPTGVNQPQHF TGCAGTGCTAGAGGCCCGACAGGGGTGAATCAGCCCCAGCATTTT
TRBJ2-6 . few TRBV7-2 CASSWSGANVLTF TGTGCCAGCAGCTGGTCTGGGGCCAACGTCCTGACTTTC
TRBJ2-5 . . TRBV5-1 CASQLRTEGTQYF TGCGCCAGCCAACTTCGAACCGAGGGGACCCAGTACTTC
TRBJ2-7 . . TRBV3-1 CASSLLRGYEQYF TGTGCCAGCAGCCTCCTCAGGGGATACGAGCAGTACTTC
TRBJ2-5 . . TRBV20-1 CSARTQETQYF TGCAGTGCTAGGACTCAAGAGACCCAGTACTTC
TRBJ2-1 . few TRBV5-1 CASSLGGWNNEQFF TGCGCCAGCAGCTTGGGGGGATGGAACAATGAGCAGTTCTTC
TRBJ1-1 . medium-sized TRBV5-1 CASSRAPGDTEAFF TGCGCCAGCAGCCGGGCCCCAGGTGACACTGAAGCTTTCTTT
TRBJ2-1 TRBD2 . TRBV7-8 CASSRLTSGRGNEQFF TGTGCCAGCAGCCGACTGACTAGCGGGAGGGGGAATGAGCAGTTCTTC
TRBJ2-5 . . TRBV7-3 CASGRGARETQYF TGTGCCAGCGGCCGGGGGGCTAGGGAGACCCAGTACTTC
TRBJ1-1 . . TRBV6-5 CASKISRENTEAFF TGTGCCAGCAAGATTTCCCGGGAGAACACTGAAGCTTTCTTT
TRBJ1-5 . . TRBV12-3/TRBV12-4 CASSLNQSQHF TGTGCCAGCAGTTTAAACCAGTCCCAGCATTTT
TRBJ1-2 TRBD1 few TRBV6-1 CASTHRTGRGYTF TGTGCCAGCACCCACAGGACAGGGCGAGGCTACACCTTC
TRBJ2-7 . . TRBV7-9 CASSYDSASYEQYF TGTGCCAGCAGCTATGATAGCGCGTCCTACGAGCAGTACTTC
TRBJ2-3 TRBD2 . TRBV13 CASTVRGDTDTQYF TGTGCCAGCACCGTACGGGGGGATACAGATACGCAGTATTTT
TRBJ2-2 . . TRBV24-1 CATAGSPIAGELFF TGTGCCACCGCGGGCTCCCCCATTGCCGGGGAGCTGTTTTTT
TRBJ1-2 TRBD1 few TRBV7-8 CASSLRQGARTF TGTGCCAGCAGCCTACGACAGGGGGCGCGGACCTTC
TRBJ2-7 TRBD1 few TRBV7-2 CASSPDRDRGYEQYF TGTGCCAGCAGCCCGGACAGGGATAGAGGCTACGAGCAGTACTTC
TRBJ1-2 . few TRBV4-1 CASSQVRGGGDYGYTF TGCGCCAGCAGCCAAGTACGGGGCGGGGGAGACTATGGCTACACCTTC
TRBJ2-3 . . TRBV6-5 CASSFPKDGLDTQYF TGTGCCAGCAGTTTTCCCAAGGACGGATTAGATACGCAGTATTTT
TRBJ1-5 . medium-sized TRBV7-9 CASSQTTGQPQHF TGTGCCAGCAGCCAGACTACGGGACAGCCCCAGCATTTT